This T cell receptor (beta chain) was captured by sequencing in a study of tissue T cells after allogeneic stem cell transplantation. Time point meaning: mouse harvest day 7 after allogeneic transplant. The graft held 10^6 splenic CD5+ T cells and 10^7 T-cell-depleted bone marrow cells. This mouse GVHD model was MHC-mismatched B6 to BALB/c, profiled day 7 or 14. The count of this clone is one. What it binds is unknown. The gene symbols are mouse symbols. Read data end 1 residue before the CDR3 end; the end is taken from the germline J gene. General study findings and limits: The study did not identify alloreactive or antigen-specific tissue TCRs, and some clones might be persisting host cells. Within patients, tissue anatomy strongly shaped TCR repertoire composition.

The CDR3 totals 12 residues. V lost 4 bases and J lost 3, with 7 bases in between. Germline lookup yields CDR1 NNHDY and CDR2 SYVADS. Assay used: immunoSEQ multiplex PCR; TCRdb lists only in-frame clones, some missing. The table has around 7,500 clones, under 55% seen once. Sequencing input: gut tissue. This clonotype was sampled from a female BALB/c mouse given C57BL/6 T cells with graft-versus-host disease after an allogeneic hematopoietic cell transplant. The rearrangement joins TRBV13-3 to TRBJ1-2, with D perhaps matching TRBD1 (5 bases). CDR3: CASSLRDSDYTF. Incomplete CDR3 DNA: TGTGCCAGCAGTCTCAGGGACTCCGACTACACC.